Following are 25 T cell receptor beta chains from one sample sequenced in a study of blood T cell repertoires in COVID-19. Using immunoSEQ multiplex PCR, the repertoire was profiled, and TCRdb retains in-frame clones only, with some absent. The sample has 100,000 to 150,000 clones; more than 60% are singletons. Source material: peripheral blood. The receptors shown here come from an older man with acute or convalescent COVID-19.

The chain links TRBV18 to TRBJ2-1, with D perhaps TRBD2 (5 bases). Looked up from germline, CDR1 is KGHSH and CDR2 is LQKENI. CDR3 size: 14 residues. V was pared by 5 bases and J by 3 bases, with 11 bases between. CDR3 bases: TGTGCCAGCTCAGAAAGCGGAAGCTACAATGAGCAGTTCTTC. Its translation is CASSESGSYNEQFF.

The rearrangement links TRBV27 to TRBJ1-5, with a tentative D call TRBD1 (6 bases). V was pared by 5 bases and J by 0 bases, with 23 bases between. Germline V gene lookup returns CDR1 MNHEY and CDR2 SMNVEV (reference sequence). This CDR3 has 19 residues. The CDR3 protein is CASSPRVGGAPYSNQPQHF. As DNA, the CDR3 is TGTGCCAGCAGTCCCCGGGTGGGGGGGGCCCCTTATAGCAATCAGCCCCAGCATTTT.

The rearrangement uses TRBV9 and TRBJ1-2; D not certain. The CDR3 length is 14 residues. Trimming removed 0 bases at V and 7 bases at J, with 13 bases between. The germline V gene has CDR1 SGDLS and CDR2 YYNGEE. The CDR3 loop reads CASSVDENTLGYTF. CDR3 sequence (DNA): TGTGCCAGCAGCGTAGATGAGAATACTCTTGGCTACACCTTC.

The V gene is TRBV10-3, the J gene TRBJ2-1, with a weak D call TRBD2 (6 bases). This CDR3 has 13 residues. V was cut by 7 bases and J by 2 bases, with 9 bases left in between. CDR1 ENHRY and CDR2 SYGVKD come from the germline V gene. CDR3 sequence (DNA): TGTGCCATCACAGCGGGCACCTACAATGAGCAGTTCTTC. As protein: CAITAGTYNEQFF.

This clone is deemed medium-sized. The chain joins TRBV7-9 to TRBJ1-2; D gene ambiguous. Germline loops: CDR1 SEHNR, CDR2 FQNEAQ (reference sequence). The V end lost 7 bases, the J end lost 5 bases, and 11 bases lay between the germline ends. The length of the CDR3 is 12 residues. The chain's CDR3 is CASTDWEYGYTF. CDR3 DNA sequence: TGTGCCAGCACCGATTGGGAGTATGGCTACACCTTC. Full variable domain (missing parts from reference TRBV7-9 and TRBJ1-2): DTGVSQNPRHKITKRGQNVTFRCDPISEHNRLYWYRQTLGQGPEFLTYFQNEAQLEKSRLLSDRFSAERPKGSFSTLEIQRTEQGDSAMYLCASTDWEYGYTFGSGTRLTVV.

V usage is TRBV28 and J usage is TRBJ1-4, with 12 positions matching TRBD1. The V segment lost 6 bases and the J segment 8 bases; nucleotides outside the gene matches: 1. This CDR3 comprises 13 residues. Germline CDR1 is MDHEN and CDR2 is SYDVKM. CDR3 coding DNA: TGTGCCAGCAGCGGGACAGGGGGCGAAAAACTGTTTTTT. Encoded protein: CASSGTGGEKLFF.

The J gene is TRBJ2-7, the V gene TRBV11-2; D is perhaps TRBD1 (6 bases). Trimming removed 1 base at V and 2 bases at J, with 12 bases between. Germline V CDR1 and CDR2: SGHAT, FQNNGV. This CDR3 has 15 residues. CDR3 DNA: TGTGCCAGCAGCTTAGCTCCAGGGGAGACCTACGAGCAGTACTTC. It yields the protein CASSLAPGETYEQYF.

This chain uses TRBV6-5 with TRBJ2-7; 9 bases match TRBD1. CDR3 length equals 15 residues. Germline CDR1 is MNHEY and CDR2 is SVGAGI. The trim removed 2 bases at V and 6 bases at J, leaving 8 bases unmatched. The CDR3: CASSYPGQGRAEQYF. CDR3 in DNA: TGTGCCAGCAGTTACCCTGGACAGGGGAGGGCCGAGCAGTACTTC.

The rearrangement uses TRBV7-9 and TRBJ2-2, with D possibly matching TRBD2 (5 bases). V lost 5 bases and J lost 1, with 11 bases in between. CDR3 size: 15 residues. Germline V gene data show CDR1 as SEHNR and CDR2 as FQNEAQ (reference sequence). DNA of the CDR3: TGTGCCAGCAGCCCTCCTCGGGAGAACACCGGGGAGCTGTTTTTT. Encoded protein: CASSPPRENTGELFF.

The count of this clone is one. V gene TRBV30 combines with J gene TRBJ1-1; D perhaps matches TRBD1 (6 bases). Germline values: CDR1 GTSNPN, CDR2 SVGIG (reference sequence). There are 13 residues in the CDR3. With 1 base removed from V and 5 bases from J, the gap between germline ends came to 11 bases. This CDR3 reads CAWSGRGGTEAFF. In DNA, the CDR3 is TGTGCCTGGAGTGGGAGGGGGGGGACTGAAGCTTTCTTT. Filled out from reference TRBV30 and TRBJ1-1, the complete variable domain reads SQTIHQWPATLVQPVGSPLSLECTVEGTSNPNLYWYRQAAGRGLQLLFYSVGIGQISSEVPQNLSASRPQDRQFILSSKKLLLSDSGFYLCAWSGRGGTEAFFGQGTRLTVV.

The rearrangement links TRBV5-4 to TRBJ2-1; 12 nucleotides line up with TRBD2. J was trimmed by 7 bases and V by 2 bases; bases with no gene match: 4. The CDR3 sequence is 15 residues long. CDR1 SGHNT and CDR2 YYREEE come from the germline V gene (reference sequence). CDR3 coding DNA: TGTGCCAGCAGCTTAACAACTAGCGGGAGGAATGAGCAGTTCTTC. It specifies CASSLTTSGRNEQFF.

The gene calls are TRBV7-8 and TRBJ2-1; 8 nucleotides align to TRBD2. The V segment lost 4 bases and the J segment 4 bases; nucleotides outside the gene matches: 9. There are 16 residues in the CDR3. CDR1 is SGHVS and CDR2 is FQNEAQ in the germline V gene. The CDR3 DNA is TGTGCCAGCAGCTCCGGTAGCGGGATTAAATACAATGAGCAGTTCTTC. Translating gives CASSSGSGIKYNEQFF. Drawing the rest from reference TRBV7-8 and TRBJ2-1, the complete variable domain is GAGVSQSPRYKVAKRGQDVALRCDPISGHVSLFWYQQALGQGPEFLTYFQNEAQLDKSGLPSDRFFAERPEGSVSTLKIQRTQQEDSAVYLCASSSGSGIKYNEQFFGPGTRLTVL.

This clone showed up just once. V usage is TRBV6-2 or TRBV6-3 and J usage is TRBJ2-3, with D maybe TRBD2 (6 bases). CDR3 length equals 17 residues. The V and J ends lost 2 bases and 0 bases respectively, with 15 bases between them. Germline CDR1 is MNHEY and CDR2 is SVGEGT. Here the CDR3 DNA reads TGTGCCAGCAGTTACGTCCTCGGCGGGGCAAGCACAGATACGCAGTATTTT. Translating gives CASSYVLGGASTDTQYF.

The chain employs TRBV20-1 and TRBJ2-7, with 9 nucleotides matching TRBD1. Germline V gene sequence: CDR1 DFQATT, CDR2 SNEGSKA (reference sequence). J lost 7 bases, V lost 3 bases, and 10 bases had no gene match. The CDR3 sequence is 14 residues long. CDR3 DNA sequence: TGCAGTGCTAGTATGGACAGGGGATTGAAAGAGCAGTACTTC. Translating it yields CSASMDRGLKEQYF.

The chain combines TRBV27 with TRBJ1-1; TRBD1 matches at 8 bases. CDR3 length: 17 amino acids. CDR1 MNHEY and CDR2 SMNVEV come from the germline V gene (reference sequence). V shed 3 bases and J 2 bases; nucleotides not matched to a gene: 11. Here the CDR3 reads CASSFRVSPGGNTEAFF. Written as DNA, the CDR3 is TGTGCCAGCAGTTTCCGCGTAAGCCCAGGGGGCAACACTGAAGCTTTCTTT.

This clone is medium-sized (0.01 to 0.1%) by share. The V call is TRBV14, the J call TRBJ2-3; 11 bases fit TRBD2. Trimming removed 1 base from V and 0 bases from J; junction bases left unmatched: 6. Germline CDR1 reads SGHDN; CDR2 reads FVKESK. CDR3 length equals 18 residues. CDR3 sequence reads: CASSQGPSGGFSTDTQYF. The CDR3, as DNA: TGTGCCAGCAGCCAAGGTCCTAGCGGGGGGTTCAGCACAGATACGCAGTATTTT.

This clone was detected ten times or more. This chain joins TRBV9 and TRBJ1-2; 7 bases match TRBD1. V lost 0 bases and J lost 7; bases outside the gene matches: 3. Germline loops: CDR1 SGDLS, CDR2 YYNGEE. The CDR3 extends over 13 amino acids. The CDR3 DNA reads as TGTGCCAGCAGCGTAGGGTCAGGGGGTGGCTACACCTTC. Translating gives CASSVGSGGGYTF.

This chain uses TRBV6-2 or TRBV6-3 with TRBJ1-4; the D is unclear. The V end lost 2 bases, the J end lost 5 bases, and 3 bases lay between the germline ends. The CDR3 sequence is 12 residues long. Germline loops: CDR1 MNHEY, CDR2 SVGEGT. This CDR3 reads CASSYVNEKLFF. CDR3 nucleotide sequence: TGTGCCAGCAGTTACGTAAATGAAAAACTGTTTTTT.

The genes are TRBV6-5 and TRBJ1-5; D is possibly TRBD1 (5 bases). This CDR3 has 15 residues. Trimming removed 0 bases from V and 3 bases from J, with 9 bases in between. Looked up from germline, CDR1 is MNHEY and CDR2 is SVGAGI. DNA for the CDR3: TGTGCCAGCAGTTACTCGCGGGGGAACAATCAGCCCCAGCATTTT. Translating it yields CASSYSRGNNQPQHF.

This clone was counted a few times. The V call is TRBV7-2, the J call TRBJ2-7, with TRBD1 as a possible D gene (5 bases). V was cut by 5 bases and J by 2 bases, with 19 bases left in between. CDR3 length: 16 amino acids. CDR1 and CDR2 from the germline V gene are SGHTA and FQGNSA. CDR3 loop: CASSPNPIQATYEQYF. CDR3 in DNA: TGTGCCAGCAGCCCAAATCCCATACAGGCCACCTACGAGCAGTACTTC.

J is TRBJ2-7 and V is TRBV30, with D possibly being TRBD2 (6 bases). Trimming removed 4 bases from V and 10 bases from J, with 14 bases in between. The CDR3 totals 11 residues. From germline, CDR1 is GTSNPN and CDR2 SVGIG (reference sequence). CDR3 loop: CAWTRGEEQYF. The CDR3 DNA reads TGTGCCTGGACCCGAGGGGAGGAACAGTACTTC.

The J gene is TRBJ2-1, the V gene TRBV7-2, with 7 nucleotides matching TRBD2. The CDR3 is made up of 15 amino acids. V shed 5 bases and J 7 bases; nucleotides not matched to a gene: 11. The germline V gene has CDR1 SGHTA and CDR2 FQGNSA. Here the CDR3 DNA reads TGTGCCAGCAGCCCGGGGTGGGAGGGCCGGAATGAGCAGTTCTTC. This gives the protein CASSPGWEGRNEQFF.

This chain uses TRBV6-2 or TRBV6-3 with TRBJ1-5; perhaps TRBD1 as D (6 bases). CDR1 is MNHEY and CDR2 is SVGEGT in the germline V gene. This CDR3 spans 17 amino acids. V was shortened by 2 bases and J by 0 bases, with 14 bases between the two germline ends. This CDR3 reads CASSYGGLRLSNQPQHF. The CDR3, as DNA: TGTGCCAGCAGTTACGGGGGCTTAAGACTTAGCAATCAGCCCCAGCATTTT.

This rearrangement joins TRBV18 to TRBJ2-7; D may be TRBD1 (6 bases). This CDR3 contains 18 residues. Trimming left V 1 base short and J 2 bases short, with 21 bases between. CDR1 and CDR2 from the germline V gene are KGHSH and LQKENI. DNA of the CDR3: TGTGCCAGCTCACCACGGGCGGCTTTACTGGGGGCAACCTACGAGCAGTACTTC. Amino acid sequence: CASSPRAALLGATYEQYF.

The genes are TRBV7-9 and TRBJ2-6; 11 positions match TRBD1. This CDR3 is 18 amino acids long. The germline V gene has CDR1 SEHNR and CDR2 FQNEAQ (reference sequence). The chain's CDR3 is CVEEDRGQVRSGANVLTF. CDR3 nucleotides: TGTGTCGAAGAGGACAGGGGGCAAGTAAGGTCTGGGGCCAACGTCCTGACTTTC.